This TCR beta chain was observed in a study of T cell responses to AZD1222 COVID-19 vaccine. As for the study in general: Second-dose groups at about 4 or about 12 weeks were pooled.

The repertoire was sequenced with immunoSEQ multiplex PCR; TCRdb's copy has only in-frame clones and lacks some. The sample carries over 150,000 clones, over 80% recorded once. The receptor was isolated from an adult in good health. Specimen: peripheral blood, collected on day 0 of AZD1222 vaccination.

The CDR3 nucleotides are TGTGCCAGCAGTCCTGACGTGAGCGGCAATCAGCCCCAGCATTTT. Its translation: CASSPDVSGNQPQHF. The gene calls are TRBV2 and TRBJ1-5; D is unresolved. Germline CDR1 and CDR2: SNHLY and FYNNEI. V was pared by 5 bases and J by 2 bases, with 13 bases between. The length of the CDR3 is 15 residues. Based on the CDR3 plus reference TRBV2 and TRBJ1-5, the full variable domain is EPEVTQTPSHQVTQMGQEVILRCVPISNHLYFYWYRQILGQKVEFLVSFYNNEISEKSEIFDDQFSVERPDGSNFTLKIRSTKLEDSAMYFCASSPDVSGNQPQHFGDGTRLSIL.